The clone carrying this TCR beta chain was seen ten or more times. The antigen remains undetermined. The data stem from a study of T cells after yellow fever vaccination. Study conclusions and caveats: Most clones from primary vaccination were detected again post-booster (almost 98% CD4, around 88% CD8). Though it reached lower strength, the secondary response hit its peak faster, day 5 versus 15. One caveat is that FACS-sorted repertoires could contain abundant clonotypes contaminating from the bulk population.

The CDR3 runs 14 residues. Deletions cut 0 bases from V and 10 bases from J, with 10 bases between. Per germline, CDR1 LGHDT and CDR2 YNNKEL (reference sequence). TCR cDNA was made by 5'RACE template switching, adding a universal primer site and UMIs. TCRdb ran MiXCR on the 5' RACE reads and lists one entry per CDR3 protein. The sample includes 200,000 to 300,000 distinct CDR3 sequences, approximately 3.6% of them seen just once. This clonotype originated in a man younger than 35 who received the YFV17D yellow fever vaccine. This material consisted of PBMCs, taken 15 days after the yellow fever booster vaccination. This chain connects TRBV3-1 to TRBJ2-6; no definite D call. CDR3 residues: CASSQDPGGNVLTF. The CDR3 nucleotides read TGTGCCAGCAGCCAAGATCCGGGTGGTAACGTCCTGACTTTC.